One and the same sample provided the 5 T cell receptor beta chains below, sequenced in a study of blood T cell repertoires in COVID-19. Only in-frame clones appear in the TCRdb table, and some are missing; sequencing was by immunoSEQ multiplex PCR. The profile covers more than 200,000 clones, with less than 90% appearing a single time and under 5% taken by the ten largest. Sequencing was done on a sample of peripheral blood. The receptors stem from a man aged 55 to 70 with acute or convalescent COVID-19.

The chain is built from TRBV6-5 and TRBJ2-1, with D perhaps TRBD2 (5 bases). Germline values: CDR1 MNHEY, CDR2 SVGAGI. Trimming stripped 7 bases from V and 1 base from J, with 11 bases between. The CDR3 consists of 14 residues. Here the CDR3 reads CASIASGSYNEQFF. The CDR3 coding sequence is TGTGCCAGCATTGCGAGCGGATCCTACAATGAGCAGTTCTTC.

The V and J genes are TRBV11-2 and TRBJ2-7; 11 nucleotides agree with TRBD1. This CDR3 has 15 residues. V lost 5 bases to trimming and J lost 6 bases; unmatched junction nucleotides: 9. The germline CDR1 and CDR2 sequences are SGHAT and FQNNGV. This CDR3 is CASSEPDRGQFEQYF. In nucleotides, the CDR3 is TGTGCCAGCAGCGAGCCGGACAGGGGGCAGTTCGAGCAGTACTTC.

J is TRBJ1-3 and V is TRBV6-1; D is unclear. Trimming removed 0 bases at V and 0 bases at J, with 9 bases between. Germline CDR1 and CDR2: MNHNS and SASEGT. The CDR3 is 16 residues long. In nucleotides, the CDR3 is TGTGCCAGCAGTGAAGCAACGGTATCCTCTGGAAACACCATATATTTT. Protein: CASSEATVSSGNTIYF.

Remarks on this clone: The junction differs from germline at one of its ends, possibly a read error. This rearrangement joins TRBV7-7 to TRBJ1-4, with 8 bases fitting TRBD1. Per the germline V gene, CDR1 is SSHAT and CDR2 is FNYEAQ (reference sequence). This CDR3 is built from 17 residues. The CDR3, as DNA: TGTGCTAGCAGCGAGAGCACCCCCGGGACAGGAAATGAAAAACTGTTTTTT. Protein: CASSESTPGTGNEKLFF.

The gene calls are TRBV28 and TRBJ1-5, with 8 positions matching TRBD1. From germline, CDR1 is MDHEN and CDR2 SYDVKM. CDR3 size: 15 residues. Trimming took 4 bases from V and 5 from J; bases not matched to a gene: 7. Here the CDR3 DNA reads TGTGCCAGCAGTTCGGGACAGGCAACTGATCAGCCCCAGCATTTT. Amino acid sequence: CASSSGQATDQPQHF.